Listed below are T cell receptor beta chains from one sample, sequenced in a study of T cells after yellow fever vaccination. TCRdb reanalysed the 5' RACE reads using MiXCR and keeps one entry per CDR3 protein. Of some 420,000 distinct CDR3 sequences in the sample, 18% were seen once. Material: PBMCs, obtained before the yellow fever booster vaccination. The origin of the receptors is a man aged 18 to 35 who received the YFV17D yellow fever vaccine. The CDR3 runs from the conserved cysteine through the conserved F or W. Each record gives: CDR3 protein, CDR3 DNA, CDR3 length, J gene, D gene, V gene, clone size. A D gene is named only where the DNA matches it firmly. The listing skips clone size in some rows; elsewhere it reads once, few, many or a size class.

CDR3 protein: CASSHLPGHSRREQYF; CDR3 DNA: TGCGCCAGCAGCCATTTACCGGGCCACTCAAGACGCGAGCAGTACTTC; CDR3 length: 16; J gene: TRBJ2-7; D gene: NA; V gene: TRBV4-1; clone size: few
CDR3 protein: CASSSHTTGIHTGELFF; CDR3 DNA: TGTGCCAGCAGCTCCCATACTACAGGGATCCACACCGGGGAGCTGTTTTTT; CDR3 length: 17; J gene: TRBJ2-2; D gene: NA; V gene: TRBV7-6; clone size: few
CDR3 protein: CASSPGRVGTEAFF; CDR3 DNA: TGTGCCAGCTCACCCGGCAGGGTAGGAACTGAAGCTTTCTTT; CDR3 length: 14; J gene: TRBJ1-1; D gene: NA; V gene: TRBV18; clone size: NA
CDR3 protein: CASSLYGQGFYEQYF; CDR3 DNA: TGTGCCAGCAGCTTATATGGACAGGGTTTCTACGAGCAGTACTTC; CDR3 length: 15; J gene: TRBJ2-7; D gene: TRBD1; V gene: TRBV11-2; clone size: few
CDR3 protein: CASSLTENTGELFF; CDR3 DNA: TGTGCCAGCAGCTTAACGGAAAACACCGGGGAGCTGTTTTTT; CDR3 length: 14; J gene: TRBJ2-2; D gene: NA; V gene: TRBV7-8; clone size: NA
CDR3 protein: CSARDLGGHYEKLFF; CDR3 DNA: TGCAGTGCTAGAGATCTTGGGGGGCACTATGAAAAACTGTTTTTT; CDR3 length: 15; J gene: TRBJ1-4; D gene: NA; V gene: TRBV20-1; clone size: few
CDR3 protein: CASSMGSGGPLSQFF; CDR3 DNA: TGTGCCAGTAGTATGGGAAGCGGGGGGCCGTTATCCCAGTTCTTC; CDR3 length: 15; J gene: TRBJ2-1; D gene: TRBD2; V gene: TRBV19; clone size: many
CDR3 protein: CASSYGGGLSSYNEQFF; CDR3 DNA: TGTGCCAGCAGTTACGGCGGGGGCCTGAGCTCCTACAATGAGCAGTTCTTC; CDR3 length: 17; J gene: TRBJ2-1; D gene: NA; V gene: TRBV6-2/TRBV6-3; clone size: many
CDR3 protein: CASSNQGAGGYTF; CDR3 DNA: TGTGCCAGCAGTAACCAGGGGGCGGGTGGCTACACCTTC; CDR3 length: 13; J gene: TRBJ1-2; D gene: TRBD1; V gene: TRBV6-5; clone size: NA
CDR3 protein: CASSQGGGLEQFF; CDR3 DNA: TGCGCCAGCAGCCAAGGAGGCGGATTAGAGCAGTTCTTC; CDR3 length: 13; J gene: TRBJ2-1; D gene: NA; V gene: TRBV4-1; clone size: few
CDR3 protein: CASTTTLGMDSPLHF; CDR3 DNA: TGTGCCAGCACCACCACGTTAGGGATGGACTCACCCCTCCACTTT; CDR3 length: 15; J gene: TRBJ1-6; D gene: NA; V gene: TRBV6-5; clone size: few
CDR3 protein: CSATGTSGGLEQYF; CDR3 DNA: TGCAGTGCTACAGGGACTAGCGGGGGGCTTGAGCAGTACTTC; CDR3 length: 14; J gene: TRBJ2-7; D gene: TRBD2; V gene: TRBV20-1; clone size: NA
CDR3 protein: CASAVFGQGKSHEQYF; CDR3 DNA: TGCGCCAGCGCAGTTTTCGGACAGGGGAAATCCCACGAGCAGTACTTC; CDR3 length: 16; J gene: TRBJ2-7; D gene: TRBD1; V gene: TRBV5-1; clone size: NA
CDR3 protein: CASRQGGSGETQYF; CDR3 DNA: TGCGCCAGTCGGCAGGGGGGGTCGGGAGAGACCCAGTACTTC; CDR3 length: 14; J gene: TRBJ2-5; D gene: NA; V gene: TRBV5-1; clone size: NA
CDR3 protein: CATRRGRTNTGELFF; CDR3 DNA: TGTGCCACCCGTCGGGGCAGAACGAACACCGGGGAGCTGTTTTTT; CDR3 length: 15; J gene: TRBJ2-2; D gene: NA; V gene: TRBV24-1; clone size: NA
CDR3 protein: CASSPSGGPYATQYF; CDR3 DNA: TGCGCCAGCAGCCCCAGCGGGGGGCCCTATGCCACCCAGTACTTC; CDR3 length: 15; J gene: TRBJ2-5; D gene: TRBD2; V gene: TRBV4-1; clone size: few